One and the same sample provided the 23 T cell receptor beta chains below, sequenced in a study of T cell repertoires in cytomegalovirus infection. Antigens for these TCRs are unknown. TCRdb passed the reads through MiXCR, listing each CDR3 protein once. The sample records fewer than 1,000,000 distinct CDR3 sequences, approximately 30% being singletons. Sequences were derived from cultured CD8+ T cells from PBMCs, sampled from culture after CMV antigen stimulation. All receptors derive from a human donor in good health (CMV status not recorded). Some clones in this sample may be carry-over from other donors' samples.

This clonotype turned up a few times. The chain links TRBV23-1 to TRBJ2-2; 7 nucleotides match TRBD1. TRBV23-1 is given ORF status, its function remaining uncertain. Trimming took 0 bases from V and 3 from J; bases not matched to a gene: 4. This CDR3 has 16 residues. CDR3 amino acids: CASSQSIQGYTGELFF. The CDR3 DNA follows: TGCGCCAGCAGTCAATCGATACAGGGGTACACCGGGGAGCTGTTTTTT.

Only a few counts were recorded for this clonotype. The chain combines TRBV7-9 with TRBJ1-5; D gene uncertain. V gave up 5 bases and J gave up 4 bases, with 15 bases separating them. Germline assignment: CDR1 SEHNR and CDR2 FQNEAQ (reference sequence). The CDR3 covers 15 residues. CDR3 sequence (DNA): TGTGCCAGCAGCATAACCGGTTTAGCGAATCAGCCCCAGCATTTT. Amino acids: CASSITGLANQPQHF.

The gene calls are TRBV6-1 and TRBJ2-7; D perhaps matches TRBD1 (6 bases). The V gene lost 6 bases and the J gene lost 0 bases, with 12 bases spanning the gap. The germline V gene encodes CDR1 MNHNS and CDR2 SASEGT. The CDR3 is made up of 14 amino acids. The CDR3 DNA is TGTGCCAGCAGACCGGGACACCTCTCCTACGAGCAGTACTTC. It encodes CASRPGHLSYEQYF.

CDR3 in amino acids: CASSLGSLGGGFRYTF. The CDR3 region has the DNA TGTGCCAGCAGTTTAGGAAGTCTCGGGGGTGGATTCCGCTACACCTTC. This chain links TRBV6-1 with TRBJ1-2; D perhaps matches TRBD1 (5 bases). Per germline, CDR1 MNHNS and CDR2 SASEGT. This CDR3 spans 16 amino acids. V shed 5 bases and J shed 9 bases, with 25 bases lying between them.

The gene calls are TRBV7-6 and TRBJ2-3; D tentatively fits TRBD1 or TRBD2 (5 bases each). Looked up from germline, CDR1 is SGHVS and CDR2 is FNYEAQ. V lost 7 bases and J lost 3, with 11 bases in between. This CDR3 comprises 13 residues. The chain's CDR3 is CASNNGGTDTQYF. The DNA of the CDR3 is TGTGCCAGCAACAATGGGGGTACAGATACGCAGTATTTT.

This clonotype has more than one count but fewer than ten. The gene calls are TRBV5-5 and TRBJ2-5; D is possibly TRBD1 (6 bases). The germline gives CDR1 SGHKS, CDR2 YYEKEE (reference sequence). V was shortened by 3 bases and J by 0 bases, with 9 bases between the two germline ends. The CDR3 covers 14 residues. This CDR3 is CASSWDMDQETQYF. CDR3 DNA: TGTGCCAGCAGCTGGGACATGGACCAAGAGACCCAGTACTTC. Drawing the rest from reference TRBV5-5 and TRBJ2-5, the complete variable domain is DAGVTQSPTHLIKTRGQQVTLRCSPISGHKSVSWYQQVLGQGPQFIFQYYEKEERGRGNFPDRFSARQFPNYSSELNVNALLLGDSALYLCASSWDMDQETQYFGPGTRLLVL.

Remarks on this clonotype: With a much larger clone just one base away, this may be a read error. The rearrangement uses TRBV14 and TRBJ2-7; TRBD1 matches at 9 bases. V trimming: 5 bases; J trimming: 3 bases; junction bases outside the gene matches: 5. Germline loops: CDR1 SGHDN, CDR2 FVKESK. This CDR3 is built from 14 residues. The DNA for the CDR3 is TGTGCCAGCAGCAAACGGGACAGGGTCTACGAGCAGTACTTC. Translating it yields CASSKRDRVYEQYF. The whole variable domain, remainder taken from reference TRBV14 and TRBJ2-7, is EAGVTQFPSHSVIEKGQTVTLRCDPISGHDNLYWYRRVMGKEIKFLLHFVKESKQDESGMPNNRFLAERTGGTYSTLKVQPAELEDSGVYFCASSKRDRVYEQYFGPGTRLTVT.

The CDR3 loop is CASSLSRGLHQPQHF. The CDR3 DNA reads as TGTGCCAGCAGTTTATCGAGGGGGTTGCATCAGCCCCAGCATTTT. The chain combines TRBV27 with TRBJ1-5, with D maybe TRBD1 (6 bases). V lost 0 bases, J lost 5 bases, and 11 bases lay in between. The CDR3 runs to 15 residues. Germline V gene sequence: CDR1 MNHEY, CDR2 SMNVEV (reference sequence).

This clonotype occurred many times. The V and J genes are TRBV7-8 and TRBJ2-5; D might be TRBD1 (6 bases). In germline, CDR1 is SGHVS, CDR2 FQNEAQ. The CDR3 consists of 15 residues. The V and J ends lost 1 base and 3 bases respectively, with 12 bases between them. CDR3 coding DNA: TGTGCCAGCAGCTTAGGCACAGGGCTGGAAGAGACCCAGTACTTC. This codes for CASSLGTGLEETQYF. The full variable domain, its missing parts supplied by reference TRBV7-8 and TRBJ2-5, is GAGVSQSPRYKVAKRGQDVALRCDPISGHVSLFWYQQALGQGPEFLTYFQNEAQLDKSGLPSDRFFAERPEGSVSTLKIQRTQQEDSAVYLCASSLGTGLEETQYFGPGTRLLVL.

This rearrangement joins TRBV7-9 to TRBJ1-4; D unclear. V lost 2 bases to trimming and J lost 8 bases, with 3 bases between them. The CDR3 sequence is 11 residues long. Germline CDR1 SEHNR, CDR2 FQNEAQ (reference sequence). CDR3 sequence: CASSLREKLFF. The CDR3 nucleotides are TGTGCCAGCAGCTTAAGGGAAAAACTGTTTTTT.

This clonotype was counted only a few times. The chain has TRBV6-1 and TRBJ2-7, with unresolved D. Germline values: CDR1 MNHNS, CDR2 SASEGT. CDR3 length: 11 residues. V was shortened by 6 bases and J by 5 bases, with 8 bases between the two germline ends. Written as DNA, the CDR3 is TGTGCCAGCAGCCCTGGACACGAGCAGTACGTC. This gives the protein CASSPGHEQYV.

V usage is TRBV20-1 and J usage is TRBJ2-5; possible D gene TRBD2, 6 bases. The V gene lost 0 bases and the J gene lost 5 bases, with 31 bases spanning the gap. The CDR3 totals 20 residues. Germline CDR1 and CDR2: DFQATT and SNEGSKA (reference sequence). The CDR3 loop is CSARDLYAAGGLFSGETQYF. As DNA, the CDR3 is TGCAGTGCTAGAGATCTGTACGCGGCCGGGGGACTGTTTTCGGGGGAGACCCAGTACTTC.

This clonotype was counted a few times. V and J are TRBV5-5 and TRBJ1-4; D is perhaps TRBD1 (5 bases). This CDR3 is 13 amino acids long. The V and J ends lost 4 bases and 7 bases respectively, with 11 bases between them. CDR1 is SGHKS and CDR2 is YYEKEE in the germline V gene (reference sequence). The CDR3 region has the DNA TGTGCCAGCAGCCCCAGGGACGGTGAAAAACTGTTTTTT. Its protein is CASSPRDGEKLFF.

This clonotype occurred many times. The chain employs TRBV12-3 or TRBV12-4 and TRBJ2-1; 8 nucleotides align to TRBD1. With 6 bases clipped from V and 8 bases from J, the junction kept 18 bases outside the gene matches. The CDR3 spans 17 residues. DNA for the CDR3: TGTGCCAGCAGCTCAGGGACAGGCCCTCTCCGGTTCGATGAGCAGTTCTTC. Its protein is CASSSGTGPLRFDEQFF.

The gene calls are TRBV11-2 and TRBJ2-5, with D maybe TRBD1 (5 bases). This CDR3 comprises 16 residues. Germline V gives CDR1 SGHAT, CDR2 FQNNGV. V lost 3 bases and J lost 0, with 14 bases in between. The CDR3 DNA sequence: TGTGCCAGCAGCTTGTGGGCAGGGTCGAACCAAGAGACCCAGTACTTC. It encodes CASSLWAGSNQETQYF. The full variable domain, with the rest looked up from reference TRBV11-2 and TRBJ2-5, is EAGVAQSPRYKIIEKRQSVAFWCNPISGHATLYWYQQILGQGPKLLIQFQNNGVVDDSQLPKDRFSAERLKGVDSTLKIQPAKLEDSAVYLCASSLWAGSNQETQYFGPGTRLLVL.

This clonotype was recorded at least ten times. The chain couples TRBV11-2 to TRBJ2-1; D perhaps matches TRBD2 (6 bases). This CDR3 region has 14 residues. V was pared by 11 bases and J by 4 bases, with 18 bases between. CDR1 and CDR2 from the germline V gene are SGHAT and FQNNGV. The CDR3 here is CAGGGTLSYNEQFF. The CDR3 coding sequence is TGTGCCGGAGGAGGGACCTTATCATACAATGAGCAGTTCTTC.

The chain has TRBV12-3 or TRBV12-4 and TRBJ2-3, with D possibly matching TRBD1 (6 bases). V lost 4 bases to trimming and J lost 0 bases, with 14 bases between them. The CDR3 has 16 amino acids. CDR3 sequence: CASSSGTLKSTDTQYF. The CDR3 DNA reads as TGTGCCAGCAGTTCCGGGACACTCAAGAGCACAGATACGCAGTATTTT.

This clonotype was recorded many times. The chain joins TRBV4-3 to TRBJ2-4; possible D gene TRBD2, 6 bases. The CDR3 is made up of 15 amino acids. Per the germline V gene, CDR1 is LGHNA and CDR2 is YSLEER. V was pared by 3 bases and J by 0 bases, with 9 bases between. CDR3 DNA sequence: TGCGCCAGCAGCCAGGAGGAGGGAGCCAAAAACATTCAGTACTTC. This codes for CASSQEEGAKNIQYF.

As regards this clonotype: One junction end disagrees with the germline gene, perhaps due to a read error. This chain connects TRBV27 to TRBJ1-1, with no clear D. Germline CDR1 reads MNHEY; CDR2 reads SMNVEV (reference sequence). CDR3 length: 14 residues. The CDR3 reads CASSLIGSVTEASF. DNA of the CDR3: TGTGCCAGCAGTTTAATAGGGTCGGTAACTGAAGCTTCCTTT.

This clonotype was found a few times. The chain has TRBV10-1 and TRBJ2-3; unclear D gene. The CDR3 length is 13 residues. CDR1 and CDR2 (germline): WNHNN, SYGVQD (reference sequence). Trimming removed 5 bases from V and 6 bases from J, with 12 bases in between. The CDR3 DNA reads as TGCGCCAGCAGTCTGGTCCCTGGGGATACGCAGTATTTT. Amino acids: CASSLVPGDTQYF.

This clonotype showed up just a few times. The V gene is TRBV11-2, the J gene TRBJ1-1; 12 nucleotides align to TRBD1. The V segment lost 5 bases and the J segment 5 bases; nucleotides outside the gene matches: 9. CDR3 length: 16 amino acids. Per the germline V gene, CDR1 is SGHAT and CDR2 is FQNNGV. The CDR3 protein is CASSPWDRGRGTEAFF. The CDR3 nucleotides are TGTGCCAGCAGCCCGTGGGACAGGGGGCGCGGAACTGAAGCTTTCTTT.

DNA of the CDR3: TGTGCCAGCAGCCAAGACGGAAACTCTGGAAACACCATATATTTT. Translated: CASSQDGNSGNTIYF. The chain recombines TRBV14 with TRBJ1-3; D remains unclear. The germline V gene encodes CDR1 SGHDN and CDR2 FVKESK. Trimming pared 0 bases from V and 0 bases from J, leaving 6 bases between. CDR3 length: 15 amino acids.

CDR3 sequence reads: CASTVRGGELFF. The DNA of the CDR3 is TGTGCCAGCACTGTCAGGGGGGGGGAGCTGTTTTTT. The J gene is TRBJ2-2, the V gene TRBV6-1; TRBD1 matches 7 bases. The V and J ends lost 7 bases and 8 bases, in that order; junction bases with no gene match: 4. Per germline, CDR1 MNHNS and CDR2 SASEGT. This CDR3 has 12 amino acids.